This T cell receptor (beta chain) derives from a study of metastatic and nonmetastatic thyroid tumors (dated by TCRdb to the early 2020s). In the study overall: Repertoires from peripheral blood and from tumor or nodule tissue samples of malignant and benign thyroid patients were compared.

The library relied on PCR. The reads were generated on an Illumina HiSeq 4000. The TCR beta-chain CDR3 region of each patient was profiled by high-throughput sequencing. From the authors' description of their analysis: CDR3 differences across clinicopathological groups were used to build a classifier for discriminating distant-metastatic papillary thyroid cancer patients. The Shannon index was used to assess repertoire diversity, and the Morisita-Horn index was used to assess tumor-blood repertoire similarity. TCRdb reran the public reads through fastp at Q25 and MiXCR, keeping productive beta chains. The V and J calls and clone size are TCRdb's, not the authors'. The sample includes about 40,000 clones, with approximately 12% observed a single time. The ten largest clones capture 9.5% of the sample. No treatment had been received by any patient before thyroid surgery. The study retrospectively analysed patient clinical samples collected from about 2011 to 2018 using T-cell receptor beta sequencing.

Overall results and qualifications from the work: In both blood and tumor samples, TCR beta diversity was reported to be significantly higher in malignant tumors than in benign nodules.

Regarding this clone: There is no known antigen for this receptor. There are no base qualities to consult, and no much larger clone falls within one base.

The CDR3 goes from the cysteine to the phenylalanine over 14 residues. The read is trimmed to its CDR3 DNA, 42 bases read in frame from base 1. CDR1 and CDR2 are drawn from the germline V gene: KGHSH, LQKENI. The trim is 3 bases for V and 1 base for J, with a gap of 7 bases between the germline ends. Sequenced: blood. The rearranged segments are TRBV18 and TRBJ1-5, with the D gene too uncertain to name. This sequence was found in a female donor with papillary thyroid cancer or a benign thyroid nodule (not recorded which). Some clones in this sample may be carry-over from other donors' samples. The DNA is TGTGCCAGCTCACCGATGGGAAGCAATCAGCCCCAGCATTTT. Protein translation: CASSPMGSNQPQHF.